The rows below give T cell receptor beta chains drawn from one sample of a study of blood T cell repertoires in COVID-19. Profiled with immunoSEQ multiplex PCR; TCRdb holds only in-frame clones, not every one. The sample lists about 150,000 clones, 80% to 90% seen once, with just over 3% in the top ten. Material: peripheral blood. Source of these receptors: a woman in her sixties with active COVID-19. Each CDR3 is given without its conserved first and last residue. The order of the fields is J gene, V gene, D gene, CDR3 protein. The D gene is left open where the match is weak.

>TRBJ2-2|TRBV7-9|-
ASSSGLINTGELF
>TRBJ2-3|TRBV19|-
ASSITRGPTDTQY
>TRBJ2-7|TRBV23-1|-
ASSQSTHRAYEQY
>TRBJ2-7|TRBV4-1|TRBD1
ASSQDDRGYEQY
>TRBJ2-7|TRBV29-1|-
SVGPTSYEQY
>TRBJ1-3|TRBV28|-
ASSRHSGNTIY
>TRBJ1-1|TRBV3-1/TRBV3-2|-
ASSHSPGTEAF
>TRBJ1-4|TRBV18|TRBD1
ASSEGQPNEKLF
>TRBJ2-2|TRBV7-3|-
ASSLIQGGELF
>TRBJ2-7|TRBV15|-
ATSRDYPYEQY
>TRBJ1-2|TRBV29-1|-
SVPRGDSGYT
>TRBJ1-4|TRBV7-9|-
ASSLAGGGEKLF
>TRBJ2-5|TRBV18|TRBD1
ASSPGQGRKETQY
>TRBJ2-1|TRBV5-1|TRBD1
ASSEIRTGGINEQF
>TRBJ2-1|TRBV5-8|-
ASSPWGRMVNEQF
>TRBJ2-7|TRBV28|TRBD2
ASSSSVSGRVYEQY
>TRBJ1-4|TRBV27|-
ASSLAGSNEKLF
>TRBJ1-2|TRBV6-5|TRBD1
ASSYTGQGGGYT
>TRBJ1-1|TRBV6-2/TRBV6-3|TRBD1
ASSRGGSYTEAF
>TRBJ2-7|TRBV20-1|-
SASDSGLYEQY
>TRBJ2-1|TRBV11-3|TRBD2
ASSLEAGAPEQF
>TRBJ1-2|TRBV4-1|-
ASSQASRQAYGYT
>TRBJ1-1|TRBV7-3|-
ASSPDSVGYLGTEAF
>TRBJ1-6|TRBV15|TRBD1
ATRSGTENNSPLH
>TRBJ1-2|TRBV2|TRBD1
AGGQGALNKGYT
>TRBJ2-7|TRBV10-3|TRBD2
AISVGTSGTSSYEQY
>TRBJ2-6|TRBV6-5|TRBD2
ASLGLADGANVLT
>TRBJ2-5|TRBV28|TRBD1
ASRSGTGSRETQY
>TRBJ2-3|TRBV7-9|TRBD2
ASSLGRAGRTSGYCH
>TRBJ2-7|TRBV3-1/TRBV3-2|TRBD2
ASSRTRGGGSAQY
>TRBJ2-5|TRBV6-5|-
ASSQGNQETQY
>TRBJ2-3|TRBV9|TRBD2
ASSRAGGRGAQY
>TRBJ2-3|TRBV4-3|TRBD2
ASSQATSGRVADTQY
>TRBJ2-2|TRBV9|-
ASSVRQGNTGELF
>TRBJ2-5|TRBV9|TRBD1
ASSVEDRVETQY
>TRBJ2-3|TRBV4-2|TRBD2
ASSQAGGLADRTDTQY
>TRBJ2-1|TRBV28|TRBD2
ASSFFGSGINNEQF
>TRBJ2-1|TRBV2|-
ASRTGEQF
>TRBJ1-1|TRBV9|TRBD1
ASSAGQGGGDTEAF
>TRBJ2-7|TRBV19|-
ASSSAPGAPTYEQY
>TRBJ2-7|TRBV6-2/TRBV6-3|TRBD1
ASSYVRDRGHEQY
>TRBJ2-3|TRBV19|TRBD2
ASSMGTSGRSTDTQY
>TRBJ1-2|TRBV24-1|-
ATSDPLGYGYT
>TRBJ1-1|TRBV2|-
ASSGSSRFILNTEAF
>TRBJ2-7|TRBV5-6|-
ASSPGVWAYEQY